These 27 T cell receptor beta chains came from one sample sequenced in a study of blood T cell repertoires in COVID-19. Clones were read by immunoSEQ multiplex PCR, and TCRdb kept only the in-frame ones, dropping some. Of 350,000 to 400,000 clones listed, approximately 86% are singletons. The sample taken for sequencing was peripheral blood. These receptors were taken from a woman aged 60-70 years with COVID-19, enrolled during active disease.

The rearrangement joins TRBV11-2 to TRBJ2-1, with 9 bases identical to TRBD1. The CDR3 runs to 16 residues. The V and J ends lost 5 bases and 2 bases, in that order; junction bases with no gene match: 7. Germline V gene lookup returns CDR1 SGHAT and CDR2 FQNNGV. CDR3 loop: CASSPLTGGTYNEQFF. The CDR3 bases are TGTGCCAGCAGCCCCTTGACAGGGGGAACCTACAATGAGCAGTTCTTC.

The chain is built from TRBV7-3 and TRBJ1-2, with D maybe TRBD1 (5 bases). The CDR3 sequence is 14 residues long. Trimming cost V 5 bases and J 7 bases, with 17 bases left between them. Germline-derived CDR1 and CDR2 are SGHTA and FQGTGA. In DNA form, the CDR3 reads TGTGCCAGCAGCCGCGGGGCAGTCGGGGGTGGCTACACCTTC. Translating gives CASSRGAVGGGYTF. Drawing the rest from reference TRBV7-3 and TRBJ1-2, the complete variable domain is GAGVSQTPSNKVTEKGKYVELRCDPISGHTALYWYRQSLGQGPEFLIYFQGTGAADDSGLPNDRFFAVRPEGSVSTLKIQRTERGDSAVYLCASSRGAVGGGYTFGSGTRLTVV.

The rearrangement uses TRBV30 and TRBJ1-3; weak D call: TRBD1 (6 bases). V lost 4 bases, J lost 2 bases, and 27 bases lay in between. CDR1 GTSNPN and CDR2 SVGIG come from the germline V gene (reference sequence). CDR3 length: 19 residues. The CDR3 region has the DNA TGTGCCTGGACGACTGGGTGGGGGCGCGAGGTAGTAGCTGGAAACACCATATATTTT. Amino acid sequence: CAWTTGWGREVVAGNTIYF.

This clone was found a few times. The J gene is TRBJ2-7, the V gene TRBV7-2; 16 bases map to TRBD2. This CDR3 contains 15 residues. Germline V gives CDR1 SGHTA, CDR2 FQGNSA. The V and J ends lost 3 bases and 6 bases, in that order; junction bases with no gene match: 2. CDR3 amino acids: CASSLGLAGGSEQYF. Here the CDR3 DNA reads TGTGCCAGCAGCTTGGGACTAGCGGGGGGGAGCGAGCAGTACTTC.

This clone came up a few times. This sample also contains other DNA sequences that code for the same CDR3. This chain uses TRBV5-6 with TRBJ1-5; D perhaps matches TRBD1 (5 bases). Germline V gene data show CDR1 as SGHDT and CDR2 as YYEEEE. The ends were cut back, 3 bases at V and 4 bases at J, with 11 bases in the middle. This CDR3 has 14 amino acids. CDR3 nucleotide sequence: TGTGCCAGCAGCTCGACTAGGGGTAATCAGCCCCAGCATTTT. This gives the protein CASSSTRGNQPQHF.

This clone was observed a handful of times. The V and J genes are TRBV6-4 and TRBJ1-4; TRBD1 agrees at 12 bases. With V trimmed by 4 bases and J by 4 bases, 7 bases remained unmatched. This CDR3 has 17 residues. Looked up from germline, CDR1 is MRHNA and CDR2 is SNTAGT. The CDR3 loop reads CASSGDRGRGLNEKLFF. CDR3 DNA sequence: TGTGCCAGCAGTGGGGACAGGGGGCGCGGGCTTAATGAAAAACTGTTTTTT.

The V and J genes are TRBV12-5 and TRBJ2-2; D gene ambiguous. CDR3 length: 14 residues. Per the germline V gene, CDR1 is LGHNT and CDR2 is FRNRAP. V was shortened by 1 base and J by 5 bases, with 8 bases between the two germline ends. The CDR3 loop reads CASGLGLRTGELFF. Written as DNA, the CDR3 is TGTGCTAGTGGTTTGGGCTTGAGAACCGGGGAGCTGTTTTTT.

CDR3 loop: CASNPFTQSGGYTF. The DNA of the CDR3 is TGTGCCAGCAACCCATTCACGCAGTCAGGGGGCTACACCTTC. The chain carries TRBV7-2 and TRBJ1-2; a possible D gene is TRBD1 (5 bases). CDR3 length: 14 residues. Germline V gives CDR1 SGHTA, CDR2 FQGNSA. The germline V and J ends were trimmed by 7 bases and 8 bases, with 20 bases remaining between them. Complete variable domain (other parts from reference TRBV7-2 and TRBJ1-2): GAGVSQSPSNKVTEKGKDVELRCDPISGHTALYWYRQSLGQGLEFLIYFQGNSAPDKSGLPSDRFSAERTGGSVSTLTIQRTQQEDSAVYLCASNPFTQSGGYTFGSGTRLTVV.

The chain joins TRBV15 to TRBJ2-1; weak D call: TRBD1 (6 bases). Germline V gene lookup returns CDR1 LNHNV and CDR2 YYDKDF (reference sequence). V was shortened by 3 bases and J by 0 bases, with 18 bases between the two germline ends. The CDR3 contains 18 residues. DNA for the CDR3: TGTGCCACCAGCAGGGAAACAAACAGGGTCAGCTCCTACAATGAGCAGTTCTTC. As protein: CATSRETNRVSSYNEQFF.

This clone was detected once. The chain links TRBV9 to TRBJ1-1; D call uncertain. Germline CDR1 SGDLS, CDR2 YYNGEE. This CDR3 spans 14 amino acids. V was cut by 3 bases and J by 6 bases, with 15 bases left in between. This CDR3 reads CASSALSGVAEAFF. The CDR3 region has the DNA TGTGCCAGCAGCGCCCTCTCCGGGGTGGCTGAAGCTTTCTTT.

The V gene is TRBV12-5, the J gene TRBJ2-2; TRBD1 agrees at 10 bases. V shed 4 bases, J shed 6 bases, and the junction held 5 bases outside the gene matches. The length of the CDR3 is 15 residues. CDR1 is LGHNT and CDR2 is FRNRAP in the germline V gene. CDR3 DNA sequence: TGTGCTAGTGGTTCGGGACAGGGGTTGGCCGGGGAGCTGTTTTTT. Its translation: CASGSGQGLAGELFF.

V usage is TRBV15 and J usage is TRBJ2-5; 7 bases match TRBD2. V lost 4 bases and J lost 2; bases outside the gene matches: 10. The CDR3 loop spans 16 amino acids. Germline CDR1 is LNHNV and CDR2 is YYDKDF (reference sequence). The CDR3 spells CATSISAGVYQETQYF. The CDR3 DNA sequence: TGTGCCACCAGCATCTCGGCGGGAGTGTATCAAGAGACCCAGTACTTC. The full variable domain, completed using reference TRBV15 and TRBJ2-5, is DAMVIQNPRYQVTQFGKPVTLSCSQTLNHNVMYWYQQKSSQAPKLLFHYYDKDFNNEADTPDNFQSRRPNTSFCFLDIRSPGLGDTAMYLCATSISAGVYQETQYFGPGTRLLVL.

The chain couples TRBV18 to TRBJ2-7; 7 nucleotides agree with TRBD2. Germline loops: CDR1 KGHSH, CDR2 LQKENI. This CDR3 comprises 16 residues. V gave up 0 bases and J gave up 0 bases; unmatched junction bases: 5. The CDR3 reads CASSPPGGGSSYEQYF. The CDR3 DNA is TGTGCCAGCTCACCACCGGGGGGGGGAAGCTCCTACGAGCAGTACTTC.

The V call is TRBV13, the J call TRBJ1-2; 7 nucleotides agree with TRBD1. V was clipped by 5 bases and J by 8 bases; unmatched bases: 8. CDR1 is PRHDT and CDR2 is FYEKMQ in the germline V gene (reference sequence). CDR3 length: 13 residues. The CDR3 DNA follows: TGTGCCAGCAGCCCCGACAGGGCAGGCGGCTACACCTTC. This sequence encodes CASSPDRAGGYTF.

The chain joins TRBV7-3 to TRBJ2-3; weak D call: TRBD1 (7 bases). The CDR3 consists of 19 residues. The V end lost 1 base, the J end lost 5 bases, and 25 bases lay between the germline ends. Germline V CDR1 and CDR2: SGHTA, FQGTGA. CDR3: CASSLKSRGLTGREDTQYF. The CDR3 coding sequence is TGTGCCAGCAGCTTAAAGTCGCGGGGATTGACAGGGCGGGAAGATACGCAGTATTTT.

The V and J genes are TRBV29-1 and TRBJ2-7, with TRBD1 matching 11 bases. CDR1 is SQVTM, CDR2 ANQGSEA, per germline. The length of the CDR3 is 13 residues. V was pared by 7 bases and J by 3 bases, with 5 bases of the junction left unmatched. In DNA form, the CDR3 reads TGCAGCGCCGGGGACAGGGGGGTCTACGAGCAGTACTTC. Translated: CSAGDRGVYEQYF.

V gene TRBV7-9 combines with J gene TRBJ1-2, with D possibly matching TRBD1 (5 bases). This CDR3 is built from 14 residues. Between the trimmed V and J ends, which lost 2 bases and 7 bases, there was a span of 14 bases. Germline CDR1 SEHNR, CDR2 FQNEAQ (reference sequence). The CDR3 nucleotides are TGTGCCAGCAGCTTACGCTTCAGGGAAGGTGGCTACACCTTC. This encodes CASSLRFREGGYTF.

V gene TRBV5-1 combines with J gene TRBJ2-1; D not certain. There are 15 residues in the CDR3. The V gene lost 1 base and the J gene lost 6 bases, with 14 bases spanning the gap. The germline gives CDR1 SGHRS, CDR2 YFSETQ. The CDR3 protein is CASSLPLIGGNEQFF. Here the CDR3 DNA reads TGCGCCAGCAGCTTGCCTTTGATAGGCGGCAATGAGCAGTTCTTC.

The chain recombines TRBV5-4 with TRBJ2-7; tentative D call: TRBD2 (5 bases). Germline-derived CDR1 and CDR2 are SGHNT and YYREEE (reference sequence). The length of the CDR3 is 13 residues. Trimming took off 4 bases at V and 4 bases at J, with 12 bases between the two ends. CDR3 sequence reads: CASSPPGLYEQYF. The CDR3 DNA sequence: TGTGCCAGCAGCCCGCCTGGACTTTACGAGCAGTACTTC.

In DNA form, the CDR3 reads TGTGCCAGCAGCAGATTCGGGGGAGGGAACACTGAAGCTTTCTTT. Translated: CASSRFGGGNTEAFF. The V call is TRBV11-2, the J call TRBJ1-1; D possibly corresponds to TRBD1 (5 bases). The length of the CDR3 is 15 residues. Trimming took off 5 bases at V and 1 base at J, with 14 bases between the two ends. In germline, CDR1 is SGHAT, CDR2 FQNNGV.

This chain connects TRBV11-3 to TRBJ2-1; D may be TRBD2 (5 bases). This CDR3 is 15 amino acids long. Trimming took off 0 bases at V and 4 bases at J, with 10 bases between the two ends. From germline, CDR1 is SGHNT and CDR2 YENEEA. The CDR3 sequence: CASSLEPLVYNEQFF. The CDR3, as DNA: TGTGCCAGCAGCTTAGAGCCACTAGTGTACAATGAGCAGTTCTTC.

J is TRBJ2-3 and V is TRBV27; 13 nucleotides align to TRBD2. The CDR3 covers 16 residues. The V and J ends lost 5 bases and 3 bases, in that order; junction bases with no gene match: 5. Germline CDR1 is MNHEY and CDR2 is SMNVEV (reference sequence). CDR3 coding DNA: TGTGCCAGCAGTCCGAGGACTAGCGGGGGAACAGATACGCAGTATTTT. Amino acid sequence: CASSPRTSGGTDTQYF.

The CDR3 region has the DNA TGTGCCAGCAGTGAAGCCACAGGGAGTGCTTCTGGCTACACCTTC. This gives the protein CASSEATGSASGYTF. The V gene is TRBV6-1, the J gene TRBJ1-2, with D tentatively TRBD1 (6 bases). This CDR3 spans 15 amino acids. V shed 0 bases and J shed 7 bases, with 15 bases lying between them. Germline CDR1 is MNHNS and CDR2 is SASEGT.

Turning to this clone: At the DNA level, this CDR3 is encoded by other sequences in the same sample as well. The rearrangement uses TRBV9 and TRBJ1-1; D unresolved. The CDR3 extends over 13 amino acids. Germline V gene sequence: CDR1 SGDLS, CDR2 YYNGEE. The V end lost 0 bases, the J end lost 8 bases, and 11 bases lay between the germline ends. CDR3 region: CASSVVVESEAFF. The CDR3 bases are TGTGCCAGCAGCGTAGTTGTGGAGTCAGAAGCTTTCTTT.

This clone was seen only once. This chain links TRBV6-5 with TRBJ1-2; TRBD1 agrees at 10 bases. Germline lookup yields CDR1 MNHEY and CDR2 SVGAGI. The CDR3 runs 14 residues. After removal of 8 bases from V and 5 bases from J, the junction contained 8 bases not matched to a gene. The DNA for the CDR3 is TGTGCCAGCCGGGACAGGGGTCGGGGATATGGCTACACCTTC. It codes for CASRDRGRGYGYTF.

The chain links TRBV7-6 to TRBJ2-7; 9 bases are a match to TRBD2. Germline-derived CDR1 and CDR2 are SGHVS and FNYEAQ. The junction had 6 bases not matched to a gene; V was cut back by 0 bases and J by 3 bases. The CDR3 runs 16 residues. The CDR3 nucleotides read TGTGCCAGCAGCTTAGCGCCTAGCGGGGAAATCTACGAGCAGTACTTC. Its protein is CASSLAPSGEIYEQYF.

The CDR3 region has the DNA TGTGCCAGCAGTCAGACTAGGAACACAGATACGCAGTATTTT. It encodes CASSQTRNTDTQYF. V gene TRBV3-1 (or the pseudogene TRBV3-2) combines with J gene TRBJ2-3; weak D call: TRBD2 (6 bases). With 6 bases removed from V and 2 bases from J, the gap between germline ends came to 12 bases. The CDR3 is made up of 14 amino acids. Per germline, CDR1 LGHDT and CDR2 YNNKEL (reference sequence).